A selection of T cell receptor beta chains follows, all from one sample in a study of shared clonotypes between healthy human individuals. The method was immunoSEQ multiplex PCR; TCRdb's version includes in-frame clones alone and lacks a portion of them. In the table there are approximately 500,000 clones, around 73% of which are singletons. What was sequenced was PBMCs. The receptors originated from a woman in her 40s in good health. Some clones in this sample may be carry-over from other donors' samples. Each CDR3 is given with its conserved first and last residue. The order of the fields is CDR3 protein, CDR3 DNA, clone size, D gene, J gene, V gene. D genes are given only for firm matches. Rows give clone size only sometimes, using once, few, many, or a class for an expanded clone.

CASSYLRGDEQFF,TGTGCCAGCAGTTATCTCAGGGGGGATGAGCAGTTCTTC,-,-,TRBJ2-1,TRBV6-5
CASSEGGGLAVFLEQYF,TGTGCCAGCAGTGAAGGAGGGGGACTAGCGGTGTTCTTGGAGCAGTACTTC,-,TRBD2,TRBJ2-7,TRBV6-1
CASSALQSNTEAFF,TGCGCCAGCAGCGCGCTACAGAGCAACACTGAAGCTTTCTTT,many,-,TRBJ1-1,TRBV5-1
CASRGTGEIVTQYF,TGTGCCAGCAGAGGGACAGGGGAAATAGTGACCCAGTACTTC,-,TRBD1,TRBJ2-5,TRBV2
CSVFTVETQYF,TGCAGCGTTTTTACAGTGGAGACCCAGTACTTC,-,-,TRBJ2-5,TRBV29-1
CASSPLAGSYNEQFF,TGTGCCAGCAGCCCTCTAGCGGGTTCCTACAATGAGCAGTTCTTC,once,TRBD2,TRBJ2-1,TRBV6-6
CASRSTHWDANQPQHF,TGTGCCAGTAGATCAACCCACTGGGATGCGAATCAGCCCCAGCATTTT,-,-,TRBJ1-5,TRBV19
CAWSAVNYGYTF,TGTGCCTGGAGTGCGGTTAACTATGGCTACACCTTC,few,-,TRBJ1-2,TRBV30
CASSPSRDFRYEQYF,TGCGCCAGCAGCCCAAGCCGGGACTTCCGATACGAGCAGTACTTC,-,-,TRBJ2-7,TRBV4-1
CASSLILGGRTSYEQYF,TGTGCCAGCAGTTTAATTCTAGGCGGGAGAACCTCCTACGAGCAGTACTTC,many,TRBD2,TRBJ2-7,TRBV28
CASSSRDYNEQFF,TGTGCCAGCAGCTCCCGGGACTACAATGAGCAGTTCTTC,-,-,TRBJ2-1,TRBV7-2
CASSINAGGSYNEQFF,TGTGCCAGTAGTATTAATGCGGGGGGCTCCTACAATGAGCAGTTCTTC,-,TRBD2,TRBJ2-1,TRBV19
CASTLGTGDTDTQYF,TGTGCCAGCACCCTGGGGACAGGGGATACAGATACGCAGTATTTT,-,TRBD1,TRBJ2-3,TRBV6-1
CASSLLAGYNEQFF,TGTGCCAGCAGCTTGCTAGCGGGGTACAATGAGCAGTTCTTC,-,TRBD2,TRBJ2-1,TRBV5-4
CASSQGTGELFF,TGTGCCAGCAGCCAGGGGACCGGGGAGCTGTTTTTT,medium-sized,-,TRBJ2-2,TRBV4-2
CAWSVGSGPLHF,TGTGCCTGGAGTGTGGGCAGCGGACCCCTCCACTTT,-,-,TRBJ1-6,TRBV30
CASSLSTTVLSYEQYF,TGTGCCAGCAGTTTATCGACGACAGTCCTCTCCTACGAGCAGTACTTC,-,-,TRBJ2-7,TRBV27
CASSLVPTGGTEAFF,TGTGCCAGCAGTTTAGTGCCGACAGGGGGGACTGAAGCTTTCTTT,-,TRBD1,TRBJ1-1,TRBV28
CASTSGLAGREQYF,TGTGCCAGCACCTCAGGGCTAGCGGGAAGAGAGCAGTACTTC,-,TRBD2,TRBJ2-7,TRBV6-5
CASEPNTEAFF,TGTGCCAGCGAGCCCAACACTGAAGCTTTCTTT,few,-,TRBJ1-1,TRBV2
CASSLGRANVLTF,TGTGCCAGCAGCTTAGGACGGGCCAACGTCCTGACTTTC,-,-,TRBJ2-6,TRBV11-2
CASRGQGVDSEQFF,TGTGCCAGCAGGGGACAGGGAGTTGACAGTGAGCAGTTCTTC,-,TRBD1,TRBJ2-1,TRBV6-6
CASSPSGGGVREQYF,TGTGCCAGCAGCCCCTCCGGAGGGGGGGTCCGTGAGCAGTACTTC,once,-,TRBJ2-7,TRBV6-5
CASSPRASGRSNEQFF,TGTGCCAGCAGCCCTCGGGCTAGCGGGAGATCCAATGAGCAGTTCTTC,-,TRBD2,TRBJ2-1,TRBV9
CASSLLCHRYF,TGTGCCAGCAGCTTACTATGCCATCGGTACTTT,-,-,TRBJ2-3,TRBV7-9
CASCRDRANTEAFF,TGTGCCAGTTGCCGGGACAGGGCCAACACTGAAGCTTTCTTT,-,TRBD1,TRBJ1-1,TRBV2
CASSIPGWTEAFF,TGTGCCAGCAGCATCCCTGGATGGACTGAAGCTTTCTTT,-,-,TRBJ1-1,TRBV7-3
CASSLDRRGSSETQYF,TGTGCCAGCAGCTTAGATCGAAGGGGCAGTTCGGAGACCCAGTACTTC,-,-,TRBJ2-5,TRBV11-3
CAISANYQETQYF,TGTGCCATCAGTGCCAACTACCAAGAGACCCAGTACTTC,-,-,TRBJ2-5,TRBV10-3
CASSQLGQQGSYEQYF,TGTGCCAGCAGCCAACTTGGACAACAGGGCTCCTACGAGCAGTACTTC,-,-,TRBJ2-7,TRBV7-8
CATSRDRGPYEQYF,TGTGCCACCAGCAGAGACAGGGGGCCCTACGAGCAGTACTTC,few,TRBD1,TRBJ2-7,TRBV15
CASRGGWGTGELFF,TGCGCCAGCAGGGGCGGCTGGGGCACCGGGGAGCTGTTTTTT,-,-,TRBJ2-2,TRBV10-2
CASSLVGGIFEAFF,TGCGCCAGCAGCTTGGTGGGGGGCATCTTTGAAGCTTTCTTT,-,-,TRBJ1-1,TRBV5-1
CASSPRGGARVDAGVGNF,TGTGCCAGCAGCCCACGGGGCGGCGCACGGGTGGACGCCGGTGTAGGAAACTTT,once,-,TRBJ1-1,TRBV7-9
CSGVVGANTGELFF,TGCAGCGGGGTAGTTGGGGCGAACACCGGGGAGCTGTTTTTT,-,-,TRBJ2-2,TRBV29-1
CASSSVAYNEQFF,TGTGCCAGCAGCAGTGTAGCTTACAATGAGCAGTTCTTC,-,-,TRBJ2-1,TRBV7-2
CASSLRGTRSSYNEQFF,TGCGCCAGCAGCTTGCGCGGGACCCGATCTTCCTACAATGAGCAGTTCTTC,-,-,TRBJ2-1,TRBV5-1
CASSLSPSVTDTQYF,TGTGCCAGCAGTTTATCCCCTAGCGTTACAGATACGCAGTATTTT,-,-,TRBJ2-3,TRBV28
CAISESGAAGNTIYF,TGTGCCATCAGTGAGTCAGGGGCAGCTGGAAACACCATATATTTT,few,-,TRBJ1-3,TRBV10-3
CASSPSTSGSGTGELFF,TGTGCCAGCAGCCCCTCGACTAGCGGGAGTGGCACCGGGGAGCTGTTTTTT,-,TRBD2,TRBJ2-2,TRBV7-9
CASSMTSESYEQYF,TGTGCCAGTAGTATGACTAGCGAGTCCTACGAGCAGTACTTC,-,TRBD2,TRBJ2-7,TRBV19
CASSQPTGTRGYEQYF,TGTGCCAGCAGCCAACCAACCGGGACTAGAGGATACGAGCAGTACTTC,few,TRBD2,TRBJ2-7,TRBV7-6
CASSPQAAWNTEAFF,TGTGCCAGCTCACCCCAAGCAGCATGGAACACTGAGGCTTTCTTT,-,-,TRBJ1-1,TRBV18
CASSFGGRGNEQYF,TGTGCCAGCAGCTTTGGCGGGAGAGGAAACGAGCAGTACTTC,-,TRBD2,TRBJ2-7,TRBV5-4
CASSLGSGTSVSSYF,TGTGCCAGCAGCTTAGGATCCGGGACTAGCGTCAGCTCGTACTTC,-,TRBD2,TRBJ2-5,TRBV7-2
CASSSNDRGLIGELFF,TGTGCCAGCAGCTCAAATGACAGGGGGCTGATCGGGGAGCTGTTTTTT,-,TRBD1,TRBJ2-2,TRBV7-9
CASSPSGTDYEQYF,TGTGCCAGCTCACCATCTGGGACGGACTACGAGCAGTACTTC,-,-,TRBJ2-7,TRBV18
CASGLGGQETQYF,TGTGCCAGCGGACTCGGCGGACAAGAGACCCAGTACTTC,-,-,TRBJ2-5,TRBV28
CASSRAGSAEAFF,TGTGCCAGCAGTAGGGCGGGGAGCGCTGAAGCTTTCTTT,-,-,TRBJ1-1,TRBV25-1
CASREGAADTQYF,TGTGCCAGCAGGGAGGGGGCGGCGGATACGCAGTATTTT,-,-,TRBJ2-3,TRBV6-1
CASSADMNTEAFF,TGTGCCAGCAGTGCGGACATGAACACTGAAGCTTTCTTT,-,-,TRBJ1-1,TRBV2